One sample yielded the 18 T cell receptor beta chains listed below, sequenced in a study of blood T cells in healthy people across ages. Through a sample-barcoded 5' primer and a J-beta primer mix, a second PCR was run for roughly 7 to 12 cycles. One entry per CDR3 protein results from TCRdb running MiXCR on the 5' RACE reads. The table records about 1.5 million distinct CDR3 sequences, 40% to 45% of them present only once. The sequenced sample consisted of blood. Receptor source: a young woman in good health.

The V call is TRBV29-1, the J call TRBJ1-1, with 8 bases matching TRBD1. This CDR3 contains 14 residues. Germline CDR1 is SQVTM and CDR2 is ANQGSEA. The V gene end was trimmed by 2 bases and the J gene end by 6 bases; junction bases not matched to a gene: 8. CDR3 DNA sequence: TGCAGCGTTGAAAGGACAGGGCAAGGGGCTGAAGCTTTCTTT. Its translation: CSVERTGQGAEAFF.

This chain links TRBV20-1 with TRBJ2-1; 7 bases line up with TRBD1. Germline values: CDR1 DFQATT, CDR2 SNEGSKA (reference sequence). The CDR3 sequence is 15 residues long. The junction had 7 bases not matched to a gene; V was cut back by 4 bases and J by 1 base. In DNA, the CDR3 is TGCAGTGCTAACGAGGACAGGTTGTCCTACAATGAGCAGTTCTTC. Translating gives CSANEDRLSYNEQFF.

This rearrangement joins TRBV27 to TRBJ2-7; the D gene is possibly TRBD1 (5 bases). Germline lookup yields CDR1 MNHEY and CDR2 SMNVEV (reference sequence). With 6 bases removed from V and 4 bases from J, the gap between germline ends came to 10 bases. CDR3 length: 12 residues. Here the CDR3 reads CASRLPGYEQYF. CDR3 DNA sequence: TGTGCCAGCAGGTTGCCAGGGTACGAGCAGTACTTC.

The V and J genes are TRBV20-1 and TRBJ1-4; D may be TRBD1 (5 bases). Germline CDR1 and CDR2: DFQATT and SNEGSKA (reference sequence). CDR3 length: 14 residues. With 6 bases removed from V and 3 bases from J, the gap between germline ends came to 14 bases. CDR3 in amino acids: CSAKTGGANEKLFF. The CDR3 DNA sequence: TGCAGTGCAAAAACGGGAGGGGCTAATGAAAAACTGTTTTTT.

The chain's CDR3 is CASSGTGKDYGYTF. The CDR3 DNA follows: TGTGCCAGCAGTGGGACAGGGAAGGACTATGGCTACACCTTC. The rearrangement links TRBV12-3 or TRBV12-4 to TRBJ1-2; the match to TRBD1 covers 9 bases. The CDR3 has 14 residues. J lost 3 bases, V lost 5 bases, and 4 bases had no gene match.

The chain is built from TRBV20-1 and TRBJ1-2; D ambiguous. The CDR3 is 13 residues long. V was pared by 3 bases and J by 4 bases, with 12 bases between. The V gene's germline CDR1 is DFQATT and CDR2 SNEGSKA (reference sequence). The CDR3 is CSASLGVRYGYTF. The CDR3, as DNA: TGCAGTGCTAGCCTCGGGGTCCGCTATGGCTACACCTTC.

This chain joins TRBV5-1 and TRBJ2-2; 7 positions agree with TRBD1. Germline V lookup: CDR1 SGHRS, CDR2 YFSETQ. With 4 bases clipped from V and 3 bases from J, the junction kept 3 bases outside the gene matches. This CDR3 has 14 residues. CDR3 sequence (DNA): TGCGCCAGCAGCGGGGGACAGTACACCGGGGAGCTGTTTTTT. It yields the protein CASSGGQYTGELFF.

The chain uses TRBV27 and TRBJ1-2; D gene unclear. The CDR3 extends over 13 amino acids. Trimming cost V 7 bases and J 0 bases, with 9 bases left between them. The germline gives CDR1 MNHEY, CDR2 SMNVEV (reference sequence). The CDR3, as DNA: TGTGCCAGCATAAACCCCGCTAACTATGGCTACACCTTC. Translation gives CASINPANYGYTF.

Comments on this clonotype: The junction differs from germline at one of its ends, possibly a read error. V and J are TRBV5-4 and TRBJ1-2; 7 bases map to TRBD1. Per germline, CDR1 SGHNT and CDR2 YYREEE (reference sequence). This CDR3 comprises 14 residues. The CDR3 is CDSSLGTDSYGYTF. In DNA, the CDR3 is TGTGACAGCAGCTTGGGGACAGACTCCTATGGCTACACCTTC.

This chain uses TRBV20-1 with TRBJ2-5; 11 nucleotides agree with TRBD2. The V gene's germline CDR1 is DFQATT and CDR2 SNEGSKA (reference sequence). The ends lost 0 bases at V and 11 bases at J; junction bases unmatched: 17. CDR3 length equals 17 residues. CDR3: CSAREQVAGGIYNEQYF. The CDR3 region has the DNA TGCAGTGCTAGAGAACAAGTAGCGGGGGGGATATACAATGAGCAGTACTTC.

A single count supports this clonotype. Because the CDR3 is missing its conserved closing phenylalanine or tryptophan, this is likely a read error. The J gene is TRBJ1-4, the V gene TRBV7-2; D call uncertain. Germline CDR1 reads SGHTA; CDR2 reads FQGNSA. V lost 3 bases to trimming and J lost 8 bases, with 7 bases between them. CDR3 length: 12 amino acids. CDR3 protein: CASSFGREKLFV. For the CDR3, the DNA is TGTGCCAGCAGCTTTGGAAGGGAAAAACTGTTTGTT.

The J gene is TRBJ2-3, the V gene TRBV7-3, with 7 bases identical to TRBD2. Germline CDR1 SGHTA, CDR2 FQGTGA. This CDR3 has 14 residues. With 5 bases clipped from V and 5 bases from J, the junction kept 7 bases outside the gene matches. The CDR3 sequence is CASSPPLAKDTQYF. The CDR3 DNA is TGTGCCAGCAGCCCTCCACTAGCGAAAGATACGCAGTATTTT.

This clonotype was seen more than once but under ten times. The V and J genes are TRBV20-1 and TRBJ1-4, with 7 bases identical to TRBD1. The V segment lost 6 bases and the J segment 8 bases; nucleotides outside the gene matches: 6. This CDR3 contains 12 residues. The germline CDR1 and CDR2 sequences are DFQATT and SNEGSKA (reference sequence). The CDR3 loop is CSAPGGEEKLFF. The CDR3 nucleotides read TGCAGTGCCCCAGGGGGGGAGGAAAAACTGTTTTTT.

V and J are TRBV29-1 and TRBJ1-2, with D unclear. The CDR3 consists of 13 residues. Trimming left V 3 bases short and J 1 base short, with 9 bases between. CDR1 is SQVTM, CDR2 ANQGSEA, per germline. This CDR3 reads CSVEKRNNYGYTF. DNA of the CDR3: TGCAGCGTTGAGAAACGGAATAACTATGGCTACACCTTC.

There are many counts of this clonotype. The chain carries TRBV20-1 and TRBJ1-1; D is possibly TRBD1 (6 bases). Per germline, CDR1 DFQATT and CDR2 SNEGSKA (reference sequence). The CDR3 has 13 amino acids. V was shortened by 5 bases and J by 5 bases, with 15 bases between the two germline ends. Here the CDR3 DNA reads TGCAGTGCTGGAGGAGGGGGGAGAACTGAAGCTTTCTTT. This codes for CSAGGGGRTEAFF.

The CDR3 sequence is CASSVGGVNNEQFF. The CDR3 DNA sequence: TGTGCCAGCAGCGTAGGTGGGGTAAACAATGAGCAGTTCTTC. The chain is built from TRBV9 and TRBJ2-1; D gene uncertain. The CDR3 contains 14 residues. V shed 0 bases and J shed 5 bases, with 9 bases lying between them. CDR1 and CDR2 (germline): SGDLS, YYNGEE.

This chain uses TRBV5-6 with TRBJ2-2; a weak D match, TRBD2 (6 bases). Per germline, CDR1 SGHDT and CDR2 YYEEEE. CDR3 length: 16 amino acids. Trimming removed 4 bases at V and 2 bases at J, with 15 bases between. CDR3 DNA: TGTGCCAGCAGCCCTCGGGTAGCGGTTAACACCGGGGAGCTGTTTTTT. Its protein is CASSPRVAVNTGELFF.

J is TRBJ2-1 and V is TRBV4-3; TRBD1 or TRBD2 may be the D gene (5 bases each). Near its end, the DNA agrees better with TRBJ2-7, so the J call may be wrong. The CDR3 is 15 residues long. Germline loops: CDR1 LGHNA, CDR2 YSLEER. The CDR3 DNA sequence: TGCGCCAGCAGCAAGTCCGGGACCTTCTACAATGAGCAGTACTTC. Amino acid sequence: CASSKSGTFYNEQYF.